Below are 18 T cell receptor beta chains sequenced from a single sample in a study of blood T cells in healthy people across ages (dated by TCRdb to about 2015). Library construction relied on 5' RACE. The sequencing machine was an Illumina HiSeq 2500. A second about 7 to 11 cycle PCR used a sample-barcoded 5' primer and a J-beta primer mix. The raw public reads went through TCRdb reprocessing: fastp at Q25, MiXCR clone calling, in-frame beta chains kept. Each record represents a unique CDR3 protein, reported with the most common genes and DNA among its rows. Within this sample are approximately 1.5 million distinct CDR3 sequences, with 34% of them counted one time only. Clones ranked in the top ten supply about 11% of the sample. Sequencing input: blood. These receptor sequences come from a woman aged 25-40 years in good health.

This clonotype was seen only once. This rearrangement joins TRBV3-1 to TRBJ2-3, with 8 nucleotides matching TRBD2. This CDR3 has 14 amino acids. Germline assignment: CDR1 LGHDT and CDR2 YNNKEL (reference sequence). V was clipped by 3 bases and J by 8 bases; unmatched bases: 7. CDR3 loop: CASSHSAGAGTQYF. CDR3 bases: TGTGCCAGCAGCCATTCAGCGGGGGCAGGTACGCAGTATTTT.

There are a few counts of this clonotype. This sequence joins TRBV2 and TRBJ2-3; 8 nucleotides line up with TRBD1. Germline values: CDR1 SNHLY, CDR2 FYNNEI. The V gene end was trimmed by 3 bases and the J gene end by 13 bases; junction bases not matched to a gene: 3. The CDR3 sequence is 11 residues long. CDR3 DNA sequence: TGTGCCAGCAGTGAGGAGACAGGGGAGTATTTT. Its translation: CASSEETGEYF.

This clonotype was recorded a few times. As DNA, the CDR3 is TGTGCCAGCAGCCAAGGGCAGCTAGCGGGAGAAGAGACCCAGTACTTC. It specifies CASSQGQLAGEETQYF. This rearrangement joins TRBV3-1 to TRBJ2-5; 10 positions match TRBD2. Trimming at V came to 1 base and at J to 3 bases, leaving 5 bases not matched to a gene. CDR3 length: 16 amino acids. Germline V gene sequence: CDR1 LGHDT, CDR2 YNNKEL (reference sequence).

This clonotype was recorded once. The rearrangement uses TRBV6-5 and TRBJ2-7; no definite D call. CDR1 is MNHEY, CDR2 SVGAGI, per germline. Trimming took off 0 bases at V and 7 bases at J, with 13 bases between the two ends. This CDR3 has 14 amino acids. CDR3 in DNA: TGTGCCAGCAGTTACTCGAGCTCTGTAGGTGAGCAGTACTTC. Protein sequence: CASSYSSSVGEQYF.

The chain combines TRBV20-1 with TRBJ1-1; 11 bases match TRBD1. Germline CDR1 is DFQATT and CDR2 is SNEGSKA (reference sequence). Trimming at V came to 5 bases and at J to 1 base, leaving 3 bases not matched to a gene. The CDR3 runs to 14 residues. The CDR3: CSAGTGGRNTEAFF. CDR3 in DNA: TGCAGTGCTGGGACAGGGGGAAGGAACACTGAAGCTTTCTTT.

The chain couples TRBV6-1 to TRBJ2-6, with a possible D match to TRBD2 (6 bases). From germline, CDR1 is MNHNS and CDR2 SASEGT. This CDR3 contains 15 residues. Trimming removed 11 bases at V and 0 bases at J, with 14 bases between. The CDR3 sequence: CASKEGNSGANVLTF. Written as DNA, the CDR3 is TGTGCCTCCAAGGAGGGGAACTCTGGGGCCAACGTCCTGACTTTC.

This clonotype turned up a few times. The chain employs TRBV12-3 or TRBV12-4 and TRBJ1-2; D gene ambiguous. Trimming took 3 bases from V and 4 from J, leaving 12 bases between them. This CDR3 region has 14 residues. The CDR3, as DNA: TGTGCCAGCAGTTTTGATATAGGAGTCTATGGCTACACCTTC. Its translation: CASSFDIGVYGYTF.

The V and J genes are TRBV5-6 and TRBJ2-6, with TRBD1 as a possible D gene (5 bases). The CDR3 length is 14 residues. In germline, CDR1 is SGHDT, CDR2 YYEEEE. Trimming left V 4 bases short and J 3 bases short, with 8 bases between. This CDR3 is CASSGADGANVLTF. The CDR3 DNA reads TGTGCCAGCAGCGGGGCAGATGGGGCCAACGTCCTGACTTTC.

At least ten counts were recorded for this clonotype. Relative to the germline gene, one junction end is altered; a read error may explain this. The chain joins TRBV5-1 to TRBJ2-3; 13 nucleotides line up with TRBD2. Germline V gives CDR1 SGHRS, CDR2 YFSETQ. The CDR3 length is 15 residues. CDR3 loop: CASSPGLAGADTQYF. DNA for the CDR3: TGTGCCAGCAGCCCCGGACTAGCGGGAGCAGATACGCAGTATTTT.

This clonotype showed up just a few times. This rearrangement joins TRBV4-1 to TRBJ2-7; 8 bases fit TRBD1. The CDR3 extends over 16 amino acids. Looked up from germline, CDR1 is MGHRA and CDR2 is YSYEKL. V was clipped by 2 bases and J by 0 bases; unmatched bases: 6. The CDR3 coding sequence is TGCGCCAGCAGCCAAAAGGACAGGGCTTACTCCTACGAGCAGTACTTC. It codes for CASSQKDRAYSYEQYF.

The V and J genes are TRBV7-2 and TRBJ2-7; D gene uncertain. The germline V and J ends were trimmed by 5 bases and 2 bases, with 16 bases remaining between them. The CDR3 is made up of 15 amino acids. The V gene's germline CDR1 is SGHTA and CDR2 FQGNSA. CDR3 sequence reads: CASSERVGSTYEQYF. In DNA, the CDR3 is TGTGCCAGCAGCGAAAGGGTGGGATCGACCTACGAGCAGTACTTC.

The chain employs TRBV3-1 and TRBJ2-5; TRBD2 aligns across 11 bases. Per the germline V gene, CDR1 is LGHDT and CDR2 is YNNKEL (reference sequence). The CDR3 has 17 amino acids. Losses at the gene ends were 0 bases for V and 5 bases for J; bases not matched to a gene: 8. The CDR3 spells CASSQETLAGGLETQYF. DNA for the CDR3: TGTGCCAGCAGCCAAGAAACCTTAGCGGGGGGGCTTGAGACCCAGTACTTC.

As to this clonotype: A junction boundary mismatches the germline segment, possibly from a read error. The V gene is TRBV4-1, the J gene TRBJ2-1; 8 bases map to TRBD2. This CDR3 region has 17 residues. From germline, CDR1 is MGHRA and CDR2 YSYEKL. The CDR3 nucleotides read TGCGCCAGCAGCCAAGTAGGGAGCGGGAGCATCTACGATGAGCAGTTCTTC. Translation gives CASSQVGSGSIYDEQFF.

The chain employs TRBV11-2 and TRBJ2-3, with TRBD2 matching 7 bases. V shed 3 bases, J shed 2 bases, and the junction held 11 bases outside the gene matches. Germline CDR1 is SGHAT and CDR2 is FQNNGV. This CDR3 comprises 17 residues. Here the CDR3 DNA reads TGTGCCAGCAGCTTGCCTAGCGGTCCACCTCCCACAGATACGCAGTATTTT. Translation: CASSLPSGPPPTDTQYF.

The chain joins TRBV5-8 to TRBJ2-1, with TRBD1 as a possible D gene (5 bases). V lost 2 bases, J lost 0 bases, and 18 bases lay in between. There are 18 residues in the CDR3. CDR1 and CDR2 (germline): SGHTS, YDEGEE. The CDR3 nucleotides are TGTGCCAGCAGCTTCGTCCAAACAGGTCCTTTCTCCTACAATGAGCAGTTCTTC. Translated: CASSFVQTGPFSYNEQFF. The full variable domain, its missing parts supplied by reference TRBV5-8 and TRBJ2-1, is EAGVTQSPTHLIKTRGQQATLRCSPISGHTSVYWYQQALGLGLQFLLWYDEGEERNRGNFPPRFSGRQFPNYSSELNVNALELEDSALYLCASSFVQTGPFSYNEQFFGPGTRLTVL.

This clonotype was observed at least ten times. The gene calls are TRBV20-1 and TRBJ2-7; D gene unclear. Trimming left V 7 bases short and J 5 bases short, with 12 bases between. Germline values: CDR1 DFQATT, CDR2 SNEGSKA (reference sequence). This CDR3 has 11 amino acids. CDR3 in DNA: TGCAGTGGGTATCACGCCCACGAGCAGTACTTC. It translates to CSGYHAHEQYF.

There are a few counts of this clonotype. The junction departs from germline at one end; a sequencing error may be responsible. V usage is TRBV7-8 and J usage is TRBJ1-4, with 8 nucleotides matching TRBD1. The CDR3 loop spans 15 amino acids. Germline assignment: CDR1 SGHVS and CDR2 FQNEAQ. The CDR3 region has the DNA TGTGCCAGCACCCTTGGCCAGGGGGCAGGAGAAAGACTGTTTTTT. Its translation: CASTLGQGAGERLFF.

A few counts support this clonotype. The chain employs TRBV10-3 and TRBJ2-1, with 9 bases lining up with TRBD1. CDR1 and CDR2 (germline): ENHRY, SYGVKD. Trimming removed 6 bases from V and 7 bases from J; junction bases left unmatched: 13. The CDR3 extends over 16 amino acids. This chain's CDR3 is CAISWREGTGSNEQFF. DNA for the CDR3: TGTGCCATCAGCTGGCGGGAAGGGACAGGGTCAAATGAGCAGTTCTTC.